This entry describes one T cell receptor (beta chain). No antigen is known for it. The data belong to a study of shared clonotypes between healthy human individuals. Naive CD8 isolation took CD45RO-negative cells positively selected for CCR7 and excluded terminally differentiated effector memory CD45RA+ cells. Regarding the study as a whole: Relative to their counterparts shared across all four donors, non-shared clonotypes exhibited diminished generation probabilities.

TCRdb's copy holds only in-frame clones and misses some; the assay was immunoSEQ multiplex PCR. The data show about 2.2 million clones, approximately 92% seen once. Germline V CDR1 and CDR2: SGHVS, FQNEAQ. Trimming cost V 3 bases and J 0 bases, with 17 bases left between them. The CDR3 totals 18 residues. The clonotype originates from a man younger than 30 in good health. Some clones in this sample may be carry-over from other donors' samples. This chain joins TRBV7-8 and TRBJ1-4; D call uncertain. Sequenced: naive CD8+ T cells from PBMCs. The CDR3 region has the DNA TGTGCCAGCAGCTTTTCAAAATCCGCCCTTGCAACTAATGAAAAACTGTTTTTT. Translating it yields CASSFSKSALATNEKLFF.